These 2 T cell receptor beta chains share one sample of origin, sequenced in a study of blood T cell repertoires in COVID-19. The method was immunoSEQ multiplex PCR; TCRdb's version includes in-frame clones alone and lacks a portion of them. The sample shows about 220,000 clones, about nine tenths of them seen only once. The sequenced material came from PBMCs or T cells enriched from blood (not recorded which). The receptor source for this set is a woman in her thirties or forties with acute COVID-19.

This clone has only one observation. The chain carries TRBV9 and TRBJ1-5; TRBD1 matches at 9 bases. The germline gives CDR1 SGDLS, CDR2 YYNGEE. Trimming removed 4 bases from V and 4 bases from J; junction bases left unmatched: 6. This CDR3 has 15 amino acids. For the CDR3, the DNA is TGTGCCAGCAGCCGTGACAGGGGGGGAAATCAGCCCCAGCATTTT. Its translation: CASSRDRGGNQPQHF. Supplemented by reference TRBV9 and TRBJ1-5, the full variable domain reads DSGVTQTPKHLITATGQRVTLRCSPRSGDLSVYWYQQSLDQGLQFLIQYYNGEERAKGNILERFSAQQFPDLHSELNLSSLELGDSALYFCASSRDRGGNQPQHFGDGTRLSIL.

The V call is TRBV7-2, the J call TRBJ1-3, with 10 bases that match TRBD1. Germline CDR1 SGHTA, CDR2 FQGNSA. CDR3 length equals 16 residues. V lost 5 bases and J lost 0; bases outside the gene matches: 4. The CDR3 loop is CASSQRTGGSGNTIYF. Here the CDR3 DNA reads TGTGCCAGCAGCCAACGGACAGGGGGCTCTGGAAACACCATATATTTT.